This TCR beta chain was observed in a study of human T cells and chemical hapten exposure. V lost 0 bases and J lost 3, with 9 bases in between. CDR3 length: 15 residues. Germline V gives CDR1 LNHNV, CDR2 YYDKDF (reference sequence). Time point denoted: pre-sensitization, week 0. The treatment: therapeutic diphenylcyclopropenone sensitization with weekly scalp DPC. Attachment of unique molecular identifiers to individual cDNA molecules was performed in the library. TCRdb passed the RACE reads through MiXCR, listing each CDR3 protein once. The sample records tens of thousands of distinct CDR3 sequences, 6% to 9.5% being singletons. Study-level findings and limits: No change in TCRs above 1 in 1000 frequency was produced by DPC sensitization.

This clonotype came up a few times. Its antigen is currently unknown. The J gene is TRBJ1-3, the V gene TRBV15; D call uncertain. The specimen was whole blood, collected in connection with sensitization to the hapten diphenylcyclopropenone (DPC). The receptor's source is a woman in her fifties or sixties with alopecia areata. Some clones in this sample may be carry-over from other donors' samples. The CDR3: CATSRDNSLGNTIYF. CDR3 coding DNA: TGTGCCACCAGCAGAGATAACTCTCTTGGAAACACCATATATTTT.